This T cell receptor beta chain was profiled in a study of shared clonotypes between healthy human individuals. About this clone itself: Its antigen remains unknown.

CD45RO-negative, CCR7-selected cells formed the naive CD8 fraction, which excluded terminally differentiated effector memory CD45RA+ cells. The study's findings and limits: Enrolling few donors narrowed the genetic and exposure-history diversity that was represented. The sharing of approximately 4.6% of naive CD4 clonotypes was seen across a handful of donors.

Deep-level settings were used for running the assay. Per the authors' pipeline: Without quality scores, immunoSEQ junctional reads could not be filtered like full-length reads. Repertoires were generated with immunoSEQ multiplex PCR, while TCRdb's copy carries only in-frame clones and drops some. V and J calls and clone size are as listed in that table; D and trimming were resolved from the DNA. This sample has some 600,000 clones, with around 96% found just once. This CDR3 has 13 residues. Germline V CDR1 and CDR2: MDHEN, SYDVKM. V dropped 5 bases and J dropped 3 bases, with 11 bases sitting between them.

The TCR comes from a woman between 25 and 40 years old in good health. The chain employs TRBV28 and TRBJ2-7; D remains unclear. Material: naive CD8+ T cells sorted from blood. CDR3 residues: CASSPFWGYEQYF. The CDR3 DNA reads TGTGCCAGCAGTCCCTTTTGGGGCTACGAGCAGTACTTC.